The TCR beta chain described here comes from a study of cytomegalovirus exposure and HLA in healthy donors. Study conclusions and caveats: An Asian-associated ancestry cluster reportedly showed fewer N-insertions than the approximately 620-donor mean in a later analysis. Accurate HLA-A and HLA-B prediction from TCR beta sequences was reported for most subjects.

As to this clone: What it recognizes is unknown.

Germline V gene sequence: CDR1 LNHDA, CDR2 SQIVND (reference sequence). The CDR3 extends over 13 amino acids. V gave up 4 bases and J gave up 4 bases, with 8 bases separating them. Primers: 60 Vbeta forward and 13 Jbeta reverse. The data were produced by immunoSEQ multiplex PCR, yet TCRdb's version contains in-frame clones alone and is incomplete. Of approximately 220,000 clones listed, about three quarters are singletons. Material for sequencing was PBMCs. This chain joins TRBV19 and TRBJ1-5; possibly TRBD1 for D (5 bases). This sequence was found in a male donor in good health and CMV-seronegative. CDR3 DNA: TGTGCCAGTAGTACGCGGACAAATCAGCCCCAGCATTTT. This gives the protein CASSTRTNQPQHF.